This T cell receptor beta chain was documented in a study of blood T cell repertoires in COVID-19. Profiled with immunoSEQ multiplex PCR; TCRdb holds only in-frame clones, not every one. The data hold 95,000 to 150,000 clones, with about 77% observed a single time. This CDR3 is built from 15 residues. The germline CDR1 and CDR2 sequences are MNHEY and SVGEGT. The junction had 4 bases not matched to a gene; V was cut back by 4 bases and J by 3 bases. The sequence was obtained from a human donor in a cohort sampled during active COVID-19. The chain employs TRBV6-2 or TRBV6-3 and TRBJ2-3, with 10 bases aligning to TRBD1. Sequencing was carried out using peripheral blood. The CDR3 spells CASSWDRGRTDTQYF. The CDR3 DNA is TGTGCCAGCAGTTGGGACAGGGGTCGGACAGATACGCAGTATTTT.